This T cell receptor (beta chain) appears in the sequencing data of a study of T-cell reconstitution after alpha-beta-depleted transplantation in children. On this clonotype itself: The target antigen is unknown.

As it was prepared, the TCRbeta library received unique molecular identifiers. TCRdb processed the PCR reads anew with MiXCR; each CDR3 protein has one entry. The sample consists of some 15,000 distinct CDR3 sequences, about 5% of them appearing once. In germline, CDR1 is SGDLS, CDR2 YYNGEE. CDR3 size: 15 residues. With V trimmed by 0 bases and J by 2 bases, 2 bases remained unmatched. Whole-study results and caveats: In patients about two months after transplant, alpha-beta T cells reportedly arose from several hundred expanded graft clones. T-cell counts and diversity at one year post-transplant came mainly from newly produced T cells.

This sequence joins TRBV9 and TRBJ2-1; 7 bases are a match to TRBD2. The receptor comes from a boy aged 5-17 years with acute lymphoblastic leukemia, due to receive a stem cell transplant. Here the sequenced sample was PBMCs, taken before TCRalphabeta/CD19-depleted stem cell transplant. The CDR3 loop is CASSVDSGAYNEQFF. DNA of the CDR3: TGTGCCAGCAGCGTAGACAGCGGGGCCTACAATGAGCAGTTCTTC.